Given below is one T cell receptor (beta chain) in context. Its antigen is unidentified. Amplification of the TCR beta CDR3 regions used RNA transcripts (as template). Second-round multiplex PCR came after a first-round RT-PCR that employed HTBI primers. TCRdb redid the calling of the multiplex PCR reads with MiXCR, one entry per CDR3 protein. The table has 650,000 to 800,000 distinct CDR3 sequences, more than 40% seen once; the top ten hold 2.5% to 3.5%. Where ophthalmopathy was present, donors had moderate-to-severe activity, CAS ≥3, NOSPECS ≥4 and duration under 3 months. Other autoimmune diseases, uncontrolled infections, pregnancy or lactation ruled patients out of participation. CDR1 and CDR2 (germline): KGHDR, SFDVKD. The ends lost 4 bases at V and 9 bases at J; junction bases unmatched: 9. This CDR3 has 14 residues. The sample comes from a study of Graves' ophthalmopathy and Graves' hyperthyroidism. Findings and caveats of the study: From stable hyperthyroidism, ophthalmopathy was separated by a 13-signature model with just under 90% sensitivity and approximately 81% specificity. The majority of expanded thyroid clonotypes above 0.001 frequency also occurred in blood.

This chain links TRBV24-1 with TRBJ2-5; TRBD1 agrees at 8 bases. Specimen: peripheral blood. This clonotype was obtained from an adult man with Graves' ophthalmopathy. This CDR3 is CATSESGGNQPQYF. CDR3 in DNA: TGTGCCACCAGTGAGTCAGGGGGCAATCAGCCCCAGTACTTC.